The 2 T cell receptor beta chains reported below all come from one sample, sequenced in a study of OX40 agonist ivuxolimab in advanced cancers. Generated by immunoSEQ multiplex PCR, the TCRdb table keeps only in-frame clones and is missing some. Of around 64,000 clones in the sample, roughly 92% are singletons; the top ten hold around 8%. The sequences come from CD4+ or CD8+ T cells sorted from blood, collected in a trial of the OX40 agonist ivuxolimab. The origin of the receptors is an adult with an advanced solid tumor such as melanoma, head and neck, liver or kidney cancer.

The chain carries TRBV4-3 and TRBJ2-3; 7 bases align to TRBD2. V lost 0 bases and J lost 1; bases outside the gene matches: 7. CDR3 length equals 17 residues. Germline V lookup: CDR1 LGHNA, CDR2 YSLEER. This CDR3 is CASSQDSRTRGTDTQYF. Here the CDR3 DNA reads TGCGCCAGCAGCCAAGATTCAAGGACTAGGGGCACAGATACGCAGTATTTT.

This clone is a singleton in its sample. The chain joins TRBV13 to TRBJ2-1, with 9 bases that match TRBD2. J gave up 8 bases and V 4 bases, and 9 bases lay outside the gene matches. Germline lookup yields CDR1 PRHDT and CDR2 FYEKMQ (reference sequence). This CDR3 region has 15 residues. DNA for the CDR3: TGTGCCAGCAGCTGTCGCGGGAGGGGTTGCGATGAGCAGTTCTTC. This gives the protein CASSCRGRGCDEQFF.